A selection of T cell receptor beta chains follows, all from one sample in a study of shared clonotypes between healthy human individuals. Sequencing used immunoSEQ multiplex PCR; TCRdb keeps in-frame clones, though not all of them. The data contain about 1.1 million clones, 70% to 80% of them singletons. Source material: memory CD4+ T cells from PBMCs. The receptors come from a man aged 18 to 29 in good health. Some clones in this sample may be carry-over from other donors' samples. The CDR3 runs from the conserved cysteine through the conserved F or W. The D gene is left open where the match is weak. Clone size appears in some rows only: once, few, many, or a class for an expanded clone.

j_call: TRBJ1-4; d_call: -; clone_size: once; v_call: TRBV15; cdr3_nt: TGTGCCACCAGCAGAGGGGACGAAAAACTGTTTTTT; cdr3_aa: CATSRGDEKLFF
j_call: TRBJ2-3; d_call: -; clone_size: -; v_call: TRBV9; cdr3_nt: TGTGCCAGCAGCGTAGGGGGGAGAGGTACAGATACGCAGTATTTT; cdr3_aa: CASSVGGRGTDTQYF
j_call: TRBJ2-1; d_call: TRBD1; clone_size: -; v_call: TRBV28; cdr3_nt: TGTGCCAGCAGGGGACAGGGGGGGTACAATGAGCAGTTCTTC; cdr3_aa: CASRGQGGYNEQFF
j_call: TRBJ1-3; d_call: -; clone_size: few; v_call: TRBV29-1; cdr3_nt: TGCAGCGTTGACGGGGGACCGCCGCGATATTTT; cdr3_aa: CSVDGGPPRYF
j_call: TRBJ1-5; d_call: -; clone_size: -; v_call: TRBV7-8; cdr3_nt: TGTGCCAGCAGCCCTTCGGGCCAGCCCCAGCATTTT; cdr3_aa: CASSPSGQPQHF
j_call: TRBJ2-2; d_call: TRBD2; clone_size: -; v_call: TRBV5-1; cdr3_nt: TGCGCCAGCAGCCCTGGACTAGCGGGAGGCCCCGGGGAGCTGTTTTTT; cdr3_aa: CASSPGLAGGPGELFF
j_call: TRBJ1-2; d_call: -; clone_size: -; v_call: TRBV4-1; cdr3_nt: TGCGCCAGCAGCCCCCTCGAGCAGGGCCCTAACTATGGCTACACCTTC; cdr3_aa: CASSPLEQGPNYGYTF
j_call: TRBJ2-7; d_call: TRBD1; clone_size: many; v_call: TRBV5-3; cdr3_nt: TGTGCCAGAAGCATATGCAACCGGGACAGGGTGACCTACGAGCAGTACTTC; cdr3_aa: CARSICNRDRVTYEQYF
j_call: TRBJ2-3; d_call: -; clone_size: once; v_call: TRBV10-3; cdr3_nt: TGTGCCATCAGAGGAGGCACAGATACGCAGTATTTT; cdr3_aa: CAIRGGTDTQYF
j_call: TRBJ1-4; d_call: TRBD1; clone_size: -; v_call: TRBV7-8; cdr3_nt: TGTGCCAGCAGCCCAGTGGGACAGGGCGGGTCGGAACTGTTTTTT; cdr3_aa: CASSPVGQGGSELFF
j_call: TRBJ2-2; d_call: TRBD1; clone_size: -; v_call: TRBV29-1; cdr3_nt: TGCAGCGTCAACCGGGACAGGAACACCGGGGAGCTGTTTTTT; cdr3_aa: CSVNRDRNTGELFF
j_call: TRBJ2-5; d_call: -; clone_size: -; v_call: TRBV10-3; cdr3_nt: TGTGCCATCAGTGAGTCGAAAACAGGGTCCGAGACCCAGTACTTC; cdr3_aa: CAISESKTGSETQYF
j_call: TRBJ2-1; d_call: TRBD2; clone_size: -; v_call: TRBV7-9; cdr3_nt: TGTGCCAGCAGCTCCCCGAGAAGCGGGAGTTCCTACAATGAGCAGTTCTTC; cdr3_aa: CASSSPRSGSSYNEQFF
j_call: TRBJ2-2; d_call: TRBD1; clone_size: many; v_call: TRBV15; cdr3_nt: TGTGCCACCAGCAGAGTGAGGACAGGTCAAGGGGAGCTGTTTTTT; cdr3_aa: CATSRVRTGQGELFF
j_call: TRBJ1-1; d_call: -; clone_size: -; v_call: TRBV7-9; cdr3_nt: TGTGCCAGCAGCTTAGCTTCCCAGGGGATGAACACTGAAGCTTTCTTT; cdr3_aa: CASSLASQGMNTEAFF
j_call: TRBJ1-5; d_call: -; clone_size: -; v_call: TRBV2; cdr3_nt: TGTGCCAGCAGTGACGAGGGTCAGCCCCAGCATTTT; cdr3_aa: CASSDEGQPQHF
j_call: TRBJ1-2; d_call: TRBD1; clone_size: -; v_call: TRBV7-2; cdr3_nt: TGTGCCAGCAGCTTAGCTCGGCAGGGGGCAGTCGGCTACACCTTC; cdr3_aa: CASSLARQGAVGYTF
j_call: TRBJ2-7; d_call: -; clone_size: -; v_call: TRBV7-2; cdr3_nt: TGTGCCAGCAGCCCCTCTGGGGTGGTCAACTACGAGCAGTACTTC; cdr3_aa: CASSPSGVVNYEQYF
j_call: TRBJ2-5; d_call: -; clone_size: -; v_call: TRBV10-2; cdr3_nt: TGCGCCAGCAGTGTCCGGGGCCAAGAGACCCAGTACTTC; cdr3_aa: CASSVRGQETQYF
j_call: TRBJ2-7; d_call: TRBD2; clone_size: -; v_call: TRBV29-1; cdr3_nt: TGCAGCGCAGGACTAGCGGGCCGCTCCTACGAGCAGTACTTC; cdr3_aa: CSAGLAGRSYEQYF
j_call: TRBJ1-2; d_call: -; clone_size: -; v_call: TRBV18; cdr3_nt: TGTGCCAGCTCACCAGACGGCCTTAACTATGGCTACACCTTC; cdr3_aa: CASSPDGLNYGYTF
j_call: TRBJ2-7; d_call: -; clone_size: many; v_call: TRBV28; cdr3_nt: TGTGCCAGCTACCCTGGGGGTGGCACCTACGAGCAGTACTTC; cdr3_aa: CASYPGGGTYEQYF
j_call: TRBJ2-7; d_call: -; clone_size: once; v_call: TRBV11-3; cdr3_nt: TGTGCCAGCAGCCCCGGGACCGAGTACGAGCAGTACTTC; cdr3_aa: CASSPGTEYEQYF
j_call: TRBJ1-2; d_call: -; clone_size: -; v_call: TRBV11-2; cdr3_nt: TGTGCCAGCAGCCCAGTGCAGAACCCCTATGGCTACACCTTC; cdr3_aa: CASSPVQNPYGYTF
j_call: TRBJ1-1; d_call: -; clone_size: -; v_call: TRBV7-9; cdr3_nt: TGTGCCAGCAGCCCCACGTTGGGGATGAACACTGAAGCTTTCTTT; cdr3_aa: CASSPTLGMNTEAFF
j_call: TRBJ2-1; d_call: TRBD2; clone_size: -; v_call: TRBV28; cdr3_nt: TGTGCCAGCAGTTTAAGGCCTATTAGCGGGAGTATCTATGAGCAGTTCTTC; cdr3_aa: CASSLRPISGSIYEQFF
j_call: TRBJ1-4; d_call: -; clone_size: -; v_call: TRBV5-5; cdr3_nt: TGTGCCAGCAGCTTCAGGGCTACTAATGAAAAACTGTTTTTT; cdr3_aa: CASSFRATNEKLFF
j_call: TRBJ1-1; d_call: -; clone_size: -; v_call: TRBV9; cdr3_nt: TGTGCCAGCAGCCTATATGGGGGTCGTGCTGAAGCTTTCTTT; cdr3_aa: CASSLYGGRAEAFF
j_call: TRBJ2-7; d_call: -; clone_size: many; v_call: TRBV6-1; cdr3_nt: TGTGCCAGCACCTTTGGGGGCGTATTGTCCTACGAGCAGTACTTC; cdr3_aa: CASTFGGVLSYEQYF
j_call: TRBJ2-7; d_call: TRBD1; clone_size: once; v_call: TRBV5-1; cdr3_nt: TGCGCCAGCAGCTCCCTAGGGACAGGTAGACTAGTTGGGTACGAGCAGTACTTC; cdr3_aa: CASSSLGTGRLVGYEQYF
j_call: TRBJ2-3; d_call: TRBD1; clone_size: -; v_call: TRBV28; cdr3_nt: TGTGCCAGCAGAGCCCTACAGGGGGCCAGCCAGTATTTT; cdr3_aa: CASRALQGASQYF
j_call: TRBJ2-3; d_call: TRBD1; clone_size: -; v_call: TRBV7-9; cdr3_nt: TGTGCCAGCAGCCTACAGGGGTTTACTAGCACAGATACGCAGTATTTT; cdr3_aa: CASSLQGFTSTDTQYF
j_call: TRBJ1-2; d_call: -; clone_size: -; v_call: TRBV2; cdr3_nt: TGTGCCAGCAGTCCGGAAGTGACAGGAGATGGCTACACCTTC; cdr3_aa: CASSPEVTGDGYTF
j_call: TRBJ2-7; d_call: -; clone_size: once; v_call: TRBV7-8; cdr3_nt: TGTGCCAGCAGCCCCGGGGATAACGAGCAGTACTTC; cdr3_aa: CASSPGDNEQYF
j_call: TRBJ2-3; d_call: -; clone_size: -; v_call: TRBV5-4; cdr3_nt: TGTGCCAGCAGTCCAGGGGACTTTCAGTTAGATACGCAGTATTTT; cdr3_aa: CASSPGDFQLDTQYF
j_call: TRBJ2-1; d_call: TRBD2; clone_size: -; v_call: TRBV9; cdr3_nt: TGTGCCAGCAGCGAGGGACTAGGTATGGGTGAGCAGTTCTTC; cdr3_aa: CASSEGLGMGEQFF
j_call: TRBJ1-2; d_call: -; clone_size: once; v_call: TRBV6-1; cdr3_nt: TGTGCCAGCAGTGAAGGCGGGGGCTATGGCTACACCTTC; cdr3_aa: CASSEGGGYGYTF
j_call: TRBJ1-1; d_call: TRBD1; clone_size: once; v_call: TRBV7-9; cdr3_nt: TGTGCCAGCAGCCGAACCACCCGGACAGGGAACACTGAAGCTTTCTTT; cdr3_aa: CASSRTTRTGNTEAFF
j_call: TRBJ2-5; d_call: TRBD2; clone_size: -; v_call: TRBV11-3; cdr3_nt: TGTGCCAGCAGTTCCCGGGGAGCGGGACTGCAAGAGACCCAGTACTTC; cdr3_aa: CASSSRGAGLQETQYF
j_call: TRBJ2-4; d_call: -; clone_size: -; v_call: TRBV28; cdr3_nt: TGTGCCAGCAGTCTAGGGGGGGGCCACCTAACCAAAAACATTCAGTACTTC; cdr3_aa: CASSLGGGHLTKNIQYF
j_call: TRBJ2-1; d_call: -; clone_size: -; v_call: TRBV7-9; cdr3_nt: TGTGCCAGCAGCTTCCGGGACCGATCTGACAATGAGCAGTTCTTC; cdr3_aa: CASSFRDRSDNEQFF
j_call: TRBJ2-1; d_call: TRBD2; clone_size: -; v_call: TRBV4-2; cdr3_nt: TGTGCCAGCAGCCAAGTCCTGTCAAGGGACTACCACAATGAGCAGTTCTTC; cdr3_aa: CASSQVLSRDYHNEQFF
j_call: TRBJ2-1; d_call: TRBD1; clone_size: few; v_call: TRBV10-3; cdr3_nt: TGTGCCGCCCGAACCGGGACAGGGGTGGATGAGCAGTTCTTC; cdr3_aa: CAARTGTGVDEQFF
j_call: TRBJ1-1; d_call: -; clone_size: -; v_call: TRBV5-1; cdr3_nt: TGCGCCAGCAGACTAGTAGCGGACACTGAAGCTTTCTTT; cdr3_aa: CASRLVADTEAFF
j_call: TRBJ1-3; d_call: TRBD1; clone_size: -; v_call: TRBV7-9; cdr3_nt: TGTGCCAGCAGCTCGACAGGGGTCCCATCTGGAAACACCATATATTTT; cdr3_aa: CASSSTGVPSGNTIYF
j_call: TRBJ2-7; d_call: TRBD1; clone_size: few; v_call: TRBV28; cdr3_nt: TGTGCCAGCAGACTACAGGGGGCGTATTCCAACGAGCAGTACTTC; cdr3_aa: CASRLQGAYSNEQYF
j_call: TRBJ1-1; d_call: -; clone_size: -; v_call: TRBV5-1; cdr3_nt: TGCGCCAGCAGCTTCCAAGGGGTAAAGATGAACACTGAAGCTTTCTTT; cdr3_aa: CASSFQGVKMNTEAFF
j_call: TRBJ2-1; d_call: -; clone_size: -; v_call: TRBV6-1; cdr3_nt: TGTGCCAGCAGTACAATTTACAATGAGCAGTTCTTC; cdr3_aa: CASSTIYNEQFF
j_call: TRBJ1-4; d_call: -; clone_size: -; v_call: TRBV7-3; cdr3_nt: TGTGCCAGCAGCCCACTTACAGGGAAACCAACTAATGAAAAACTGTTTTTT; cdr3_aa: CASSPLTGKPTNEKLFF
j_call: TRBJ1-2; d_call: -; clone_size: once; v_call: TRBV5-4; cdr3_nt: TGTGCCAGCAGCTTGACAGGCGCCTATGGCTACACCTTC; cdr3_aa: CASSLTGAYGYTF
j_call: TRBJ1-5; d_call: -; clone_size: -; v_call: TRBV2; cdr3_nt: TGTGCCAGCAGTGAGAGGACCCTCAATCAGCCCCAGCATTTT; cdr3_aa: CASSERTLNQPQHF
j_call: TRBJ2-7; d_call: TRBD1; clone_size: -; v_call: TRBV11-2; cdr3_nt: TGTGCCAGCAGCTTATTACAGGGGACCTACGAGCAGTACTTC; cdr3_aa: CASSLLQGTYEQYF
j_call: TRBJ2-5; d_call: -; clone_size: -; v_call: TRBV5-5; cdr3_nt: TGTGCCAGCAGCTCTACCGGCCCCACCGGAGAGACCCAGTACTTC; cdr3_aa: CASSSTGPTGETQYF